The sequence of this TCR beta chain was determined in a study of cytomegalovirus exposure and HLA in healthy donors. Amplification used 60 Vbeta primers and 13 Jbeta primers. Here immunoSEQ multiplex PCR was the method, and the copy in TCRdb shows in-frame clones only, minus some. This table holds roughly 150,000 clones, 80% to 85% found once. The length of the CDR3 is 13 residues. V was shortened by 5 bases and J by 1 base, with 10 bases between the two germline ends. Germline V gives CDR1 SQVTM, CDR2 ANQGSEA. The chain recombines TRBV29-1 with TRBJ2-3; D may be TRBD1 (6 bases). This clonotype was obtained from a boy aged 2 to 9 in good health and CMV-seronegative. Sequenced: PBMCs. Written as DNA, the CDR3 is TGCAGCGTTTTCAGGGGAGGCACAGATACGCAGTATTTT. It encodes CSVFRGGTDTQYF.